This T cell receptor beta chain was found in a study of vaccination effects on CD4 cells after COVID-19. Study summary: Samples were taken post-vaccine, and their median timing was 72 days after the second dose. Study outcomes and limitations: Common cold coronaviruses were cross-recognized by only 1 of 255 vaccine-induced clones in healthy vaccinees. Few convalescent patients and no early post-infection timepoints were included in the study.

Sequencing in the ViraFEST assay came after antigen-specific CD4+ T cells had been expanded with viral peptide pools, which were used to stimulate PBMC. Isolation of CD4+ T cells took place after less than twelve days of culture. It was two doses of either the BNT162b2 or mRNA-1273 vaccine that participants received. According to the study, vaccine recipients showed no prior SARS-CoV-2 infection and negative nucleocapsid antibodies. Sequenced by immunoSEQ multiplex PCR; TCRdb stores in-frame clones only, minus some. Of around 67,000 clones detected, about 80% appear once; the ten largest clones hold more than 1%. About this clone: Its target is unknown.

The receptor comes from a human donor who received a COVID-19 vaccine. Source: CD4+ T cells from PBMCs cultured with HCoV-229E spike peptides, taken after COVID-19 vaccination.

The CDR3 region is CASSLMAGSNGELFF. In DNA, the CDR3 is TGTGCCAGCAGCTTAATGGCAGGGAGTAACGGGGAGCTGTTTTTT. This chain connects TRBV7-3 to TRBJ2-2; either TRBD1 or TRBD2 may fit D (5 bases each). V was shortened by 1 base and J by 7 bases, with 13 bases between the two germline ends. There are 15 residues in the CDR3. The germline V gene encodes CDR1 SGHTA and CDR2 FQGTGA.